This TCR beta chain was observed in a study of T-cell reconstitution after alpha-beta-depleted transplantation in children (dated by TCRdb to the mid-2010s). Study-wide context: Using TCR repertoire profiling, the study quantitatively followed how T-cell immune reconstitution unfolded in children after TCRalphabeta/CD19-depleted allogeneic hematopoietic cell transplantation.

This clonotype was detected only a few times. Its antigen has not been determined. Base-call qualities are not available, and no considerably larger clone is one nucleotide away. The CDR3 starts with the cysteine, ends with the phenylalanine, and has 16 residues. Only the CDR3 region is kept as DNA, spanning 48 bases read in frame from base 1. From a lookup of the germline V gene, CDR1 and CDR2 are SGHTA and FQGTGA. V loses 4 bases at its end and J loses 5 bases; junction bases beyond the gene matches: 3. To prepare the library, PCR was applied. The sequencer was an Illumina HiSeq 2500. To normalize quantification of the TCRbeta repertoire, the TCR libraries were built with molecular barcoding that relied on unique molecular identifiers. Using fastp trimming at Q25 and MiXCR clonotype assembly, TCRdb reanalyzed the public sequencing data and kept in-frame beta chains. Rows merge per CDR3 protein into single entries with the most common DNA and genes. Present in this sample are more than 550,000 distinct CDR3 sequences, roughly a tenth of which were seen just once. The ten largest clones add up to 4% of the sample.

This receptor chain uses TRBV7-3 and TRBJ2-2; the central 14 bases match TRBD2. The sample here was PBMCs from the stem cell graft donor, taken from the stem cell graft. This clonotype originated in a human donor who donated a stem cell graft to a child with acute myeloid leukemia. The nucleotide sequence reads TGTGCCAGCAGCTCGGGACTAGCGGGAGCAACCGGGGAGCTGTTTTTT. This is translated as CASSSGLAGATGELFF. Outside the CDR3, residues come from the reference TRBV7-3 and TRBJ2-2 proteins, so the full variable domain is: GAGVSQTPSNKVTEKGKYVELRCDPISGHTALYWYRQSLGQGPEFLIYFQGTGAADDSGLPNDRFFAVRPEGSVSTLKIQRTERGDSAVYLCASSSGLAGATGELFFGEGSRLTVL.